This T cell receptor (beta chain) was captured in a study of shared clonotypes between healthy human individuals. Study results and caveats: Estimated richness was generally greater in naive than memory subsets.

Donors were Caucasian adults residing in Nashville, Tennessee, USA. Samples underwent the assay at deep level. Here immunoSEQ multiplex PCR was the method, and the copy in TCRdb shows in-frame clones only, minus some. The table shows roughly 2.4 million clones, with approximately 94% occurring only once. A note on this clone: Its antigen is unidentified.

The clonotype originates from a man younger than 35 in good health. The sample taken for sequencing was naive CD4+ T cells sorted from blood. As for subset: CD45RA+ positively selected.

The CDR3 DNA reads as TGTGCCAGCAGCCTGACAGGGACGGAAGGCTACACCTTC. Protein sequence: CASSLTGTEGYTF. The chain has TRBV28 and TRBJ1-2; TRBD1 agrees at 7 bases. Trimming cost V 6 bases and J 8 bases; bases outside gene matches: 9. This CDR3 comprises 13 residues. Germline V gene sequence: CDR1 MDHEN, CDR2 SYDVKM.